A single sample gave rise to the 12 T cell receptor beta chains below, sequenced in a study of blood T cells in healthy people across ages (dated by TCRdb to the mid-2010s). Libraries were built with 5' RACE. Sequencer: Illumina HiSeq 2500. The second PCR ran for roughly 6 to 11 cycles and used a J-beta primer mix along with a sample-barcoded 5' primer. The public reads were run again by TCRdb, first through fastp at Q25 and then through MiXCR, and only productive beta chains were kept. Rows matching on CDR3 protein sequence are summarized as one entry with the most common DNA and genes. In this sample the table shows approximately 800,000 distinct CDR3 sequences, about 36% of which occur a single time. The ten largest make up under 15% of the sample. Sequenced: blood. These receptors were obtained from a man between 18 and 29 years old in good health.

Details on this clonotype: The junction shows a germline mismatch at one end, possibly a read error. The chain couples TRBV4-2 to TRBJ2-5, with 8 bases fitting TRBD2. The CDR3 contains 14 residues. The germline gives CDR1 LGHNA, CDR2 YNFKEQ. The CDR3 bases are TGTGCCGGCAGCCCAGGACTAGCCGTGGAGACCCAGTACTTC. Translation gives CAGSPGLAVETQYF.

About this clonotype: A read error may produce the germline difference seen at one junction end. CDR3 sequence reads: CSPLLGGTDQFF. The CDR3 region has the DNA TGTAGTCCACTCCTAGGGGGAACTGACCAGTTCTTC. The genes are TRBV20-1 and TRBJ2-1; maybe TRBD1 (6 bases). This CDR3 spans 12 amino acids. Germline V gene data show CDR1 as DFQATT and CDR2 as SNEGSKA (reference sequence).

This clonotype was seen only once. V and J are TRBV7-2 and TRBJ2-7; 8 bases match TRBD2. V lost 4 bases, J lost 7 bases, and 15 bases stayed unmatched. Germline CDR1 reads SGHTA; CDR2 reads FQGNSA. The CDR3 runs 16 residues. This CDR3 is CASSSPAGGSYNEQYF. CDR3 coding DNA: TGTGCCAGCAGCTCGCCTGCGGGGGGATCCTACAATGAGCAGTACTTC.

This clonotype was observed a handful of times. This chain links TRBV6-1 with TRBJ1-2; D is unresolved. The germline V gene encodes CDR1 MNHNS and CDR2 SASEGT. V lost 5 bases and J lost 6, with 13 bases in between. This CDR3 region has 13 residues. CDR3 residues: CASSSELGDGYTF. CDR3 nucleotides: TGTGCCAGCAGTTCTGAGTTGGGCGATGGCTACACCTTC.

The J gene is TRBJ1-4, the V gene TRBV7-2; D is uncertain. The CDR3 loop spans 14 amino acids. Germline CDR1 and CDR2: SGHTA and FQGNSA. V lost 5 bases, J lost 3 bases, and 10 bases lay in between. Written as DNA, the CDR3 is TGTGCCAGCAGCAGGACCTCGGCTAATGAAAAACTGTTTTTT. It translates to CASSRTSANEKLFF.

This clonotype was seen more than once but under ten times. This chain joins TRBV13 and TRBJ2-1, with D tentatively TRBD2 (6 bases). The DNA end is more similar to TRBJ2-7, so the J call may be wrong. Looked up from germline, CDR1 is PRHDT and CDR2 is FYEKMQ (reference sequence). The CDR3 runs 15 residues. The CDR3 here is CASSVRGSSYNEQYF. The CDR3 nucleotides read TGTGCCAGCAGCGTCCGGGGGAGCTCCTACAATGAGCAGTACTTC.

CDR3 sequence: CAWRRTGGQYGYTF. The CDR3 coding sequence is TGTGCCTGGAGACGGACAGGGGGCCAATATGGCTACACCTTC. This chain links TRBV30 with TRBJ1-2; 11 nucleotides match TRBD1. The trim removed 3 bases at V and 5 bases at J, leaving 5 bases unmatched. Germline V gene sequence: CDR1 GTSNPN, CDR2 SVGIG (reference sequence). CDR3 length: 14 amino acids.

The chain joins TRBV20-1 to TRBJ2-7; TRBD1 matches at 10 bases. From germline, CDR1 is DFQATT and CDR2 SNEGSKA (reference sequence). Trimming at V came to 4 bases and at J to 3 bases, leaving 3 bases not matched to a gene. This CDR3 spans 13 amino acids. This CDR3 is CSATRDRGYEQYF. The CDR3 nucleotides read TGCAGTGCTACCCGGGACAGGGGCTACGAGCAGTACTTC.

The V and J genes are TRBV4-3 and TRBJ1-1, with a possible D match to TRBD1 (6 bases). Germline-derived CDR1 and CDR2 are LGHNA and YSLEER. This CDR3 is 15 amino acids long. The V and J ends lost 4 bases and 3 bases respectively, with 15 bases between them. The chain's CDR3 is CASSRQYRADTEAFF. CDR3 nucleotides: TGCGCCAGCAGCCGCCAGTACAGGGCGGACACTGAAGCTTTCTTT.

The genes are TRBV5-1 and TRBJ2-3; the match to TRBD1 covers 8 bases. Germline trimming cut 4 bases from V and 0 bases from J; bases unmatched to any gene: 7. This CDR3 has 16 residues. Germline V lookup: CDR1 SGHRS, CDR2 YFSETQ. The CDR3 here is CASSLPTGASTDTQYF. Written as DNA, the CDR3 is TGCGCCAGCAGCCTCCCGACAGGGGCAAGCACAGATACGCAGTATTTT.

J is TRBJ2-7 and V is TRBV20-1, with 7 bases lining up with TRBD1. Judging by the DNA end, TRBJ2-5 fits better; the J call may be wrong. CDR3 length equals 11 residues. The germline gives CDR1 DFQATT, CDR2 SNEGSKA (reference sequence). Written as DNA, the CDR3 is TGCAGTGCTGACAGGGAAGGGACCCAGTACTTC. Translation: CSADREGTQYF.

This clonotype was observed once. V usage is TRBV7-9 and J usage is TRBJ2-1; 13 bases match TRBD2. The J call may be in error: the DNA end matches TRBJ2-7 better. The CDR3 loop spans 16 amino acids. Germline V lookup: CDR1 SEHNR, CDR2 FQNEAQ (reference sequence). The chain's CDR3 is CASSPGTSGAYNEQYF. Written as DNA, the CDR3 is TGTGCCAGCAGTCCAGGGACTAGCGGGGCTTACAATGAGCAGTACTTC.